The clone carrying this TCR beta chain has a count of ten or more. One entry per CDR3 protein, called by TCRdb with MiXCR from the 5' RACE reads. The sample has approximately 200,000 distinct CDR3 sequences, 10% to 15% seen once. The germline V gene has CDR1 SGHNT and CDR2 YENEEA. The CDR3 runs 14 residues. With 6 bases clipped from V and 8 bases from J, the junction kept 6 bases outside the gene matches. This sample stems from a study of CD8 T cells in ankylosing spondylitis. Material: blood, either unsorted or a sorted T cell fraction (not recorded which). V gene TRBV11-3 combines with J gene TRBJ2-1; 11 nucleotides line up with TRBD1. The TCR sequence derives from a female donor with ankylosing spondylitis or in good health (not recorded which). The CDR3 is CASSRPGQGDEQFF. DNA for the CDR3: TGTGCCAGCAGTAGGCCGGGACAGGGGGATGAGCAGTTCTTC.